Following are 26 T cell receptor beta chains from one sample sequenced in a study of sequential checkpoint blockade in melanoma. Profiled with immunoSEQ multiplex PCR; TCRdb holds only in-frame clones, not every one. The sample carries about 20,000 clones, roughly 82% recorded once. Stated treatment: randomized to nivolumab then ipilimumab (arm A) or the reverse (arm B). The source material was CD8+ T cells sorted from blood (inferred from file names), sampled from a patient given nivolumab and ipilimumab in sequence. The receptors derive from a human donor with melanoma.

The J gene is TRBJ2-3, the V gene TRBV4-3; 7 bases line up with TRBD2. After removal of 1 base from V and 0 bases from J, the junction contained 4 bases not matched to a gene. Per the germline V gene, CDR1 is LGHNA and CDR2 is YSLEER. The CDR3 totals 16 residues. CDR3 nucleotides: TGCGCCAGCAGCCAAGTGGTGGGGGGGAGCACAGATACGCAGTATTTT. Its translation is CASSQVVGGSTDTQYF.

V usage is TRBV7-9 and J usage is TRBJ2-7; the D gene is possibly TRBD1 (6 bases). The germline V gene encodes CDR1 SEHNR and CDR2 FQNEAQ (reference sequence). The CDR3 consists of 13 residues. V lost 1 base, J lost 3 bases, and 7 bases lay in between. This CDR3 reads CASSLGRGYEQYF. For the CDR3, the DNA is TGTGCCAGCAGCTTAGGCAGGGGCTACGAGCAGTACTTC.

The chain combines TRBV7-9 with TRBJ2-7; D is possibly TRBD1 (6 bases). The germline CDR1 and CDR2 sequences are SEHNR and FQNEAQ (reference sequence). This CDR3 region has 16 residues. Trimming left V 4 bases short and J 6 bases short, with 22 bases between. The CDR3 DNA reads TGTGCCAGCAGCTCAATGGTGGGACACCCGTCTCTCGAGCAGTACTTC. It yields the protein CASSSMVGHPSLEQYF.

This clone was observed once. The chain employs TRBV7-9 and TRBJ2-7; 8 bases align to TRBD1. CDR1 is SEHNR, CDR2 FQNEAQ, per germline (reference sequence). The CDR3 runs to 15 residues. V trimming: 1 base; J trimming: 3 bases; junction bases outside the gene matches: 5. CDR3 DNA: TGTGCCAGCAGCTTAGAGACAGGGGCTCTCTACGAGCAGTACTTC. Its translation: CASSLETGALYEQYF.

The gene calls are TRBV2 and TRBJ2-3; perhaps TRBD1 as D (5 bases). Germline V gene sequence: CDR1 SNHLY, CDR2 FYNNEI. This CDR3 is built from 14 residues. V lost 1 base and J 7 bases, leaving 12 bases between the germline ends. CDR3 region: CASSEVGALNTQYF. The CDR3, as DNA: TGTGCCAGCAGTGAAGTTGGGGCTTTGAATACGCAGTATTTT. The whole variable domain, filled in from reference TRBV2 and TRBJ2-3, reads EPEVTQTPSHQVTQMGQEVILRCVPISNHLYFYWYRQILGQKVEFLVSFYNNEISEKSEIFDDQFSVERPDGSNFTLKIRSTKLEDSAMYFCASSEVGALNTQYFGPGTRLTVL.

This chain connects TRBV4-3 to TRBJ2-1; the D is unclear. Trimming removed 0 bases from V and 7 bases from J, with 16 bases in between. CDR3 size: 16 residues. Germline CDR1 LGHNA, CDR2 YSLEER. The CDR3: CASSQDNTDGRNEQFF. CDR3 DNA sequence: TGCGCCAGCAGCCAAGATAATACAGACGGTCGAAATGAGCAGTTCTTC.

The chain recombines TRBV15 with TRBJ1-1, with D maybe TRBD1 (6 bases). This CDR3 comprises 16 residues. Trimming pared 0 bases from V and 1 base from J, leaving 12 bases between. The germline V gene has CDR1 LNHNV and CDR2 YYDKDF (reference sequence). The chain's CDR3 is CATSRDKQGENTEAFF. Written as DNA, the CDR3 is TGTGCCACCAGCAGAGATAAACAGGGTGAGAACACTGAAGCTTTCTTT.

V usage is TRBV5-1 and J usage is TRBJ1-5; 9 positions agree with TRBD1. V was pared by 6 bases and J by 6 bases, with 13 bases of the junction left unmatched. Germline CDR1 SGHRS, CDR2 YFSETQ. This CDR3 is built from 16 residues. The CDR3 loop is CASTYSGTGMSQPQHF. The CDR3 coding sequence is TGCGCCAGCACCTACTCCGGGACAGGGATGAGTCAGCCCCAGCATTTT.

This chain joins TRBV7-9 and TRBJ1-1; 8 bases align to TRBD1. V lost 4 bases, J lost 9 bases, and 7 bases stayed unmatched. The germline CDR1 and CDR2 sequences are SEHNR and FQNEAQ (reference sequence). The CDR3 covers 13 residues. The CDR3 nucleotides read TGTGCCAGCAGCTACATGGACAGGGAGCAAGCTTTCTTT. Translating gives CASSYMDREQAFF. Together with reference TRBV7-9 and TRBJ1-1, the CDR3 gives the full variable domain: DTGVSQNPRHKITKRGQNVTFRCDPISEHNRLYWYRQTLGQGPEFLTYFQNEAQLEKSRLLSDRFSAERPKGSFSTLEIQRTEQGDSAMYLCASSYMDREQAFFGQGTRLTVV.

The V gene is TRBV27, the J gene TRBJ2-5, with 14 bases matching TRBD2. The CDR3 is made up of 16 amino acids. V gave up 5 bases and J gave up 5 bases; unmatched junction bases: 7. Germline V gives CDR1 MNHEY, CDR2 SMNVEV (reference sequence). In DNA, the CDR3 is TGTGCCAGCAGTAAGACTAGCGGGGGGGCAAGGGAGACCCAGTACTTC. Encoded protein: CASSKTSGGARETQYF.

The chain recombines TRBV4-2 with TRBJ2-5; 11 bases are shared with TRBD2. V lost 0 bases and J lost 4; bases outside the gene matches: 1. The length of the CDR3 is 15 residues. Germline V CDR1 and CDR2: LGHNA, YNFKEQ. Here the CDR3 DNA reads TGTGCCAGCAGCCAAGATCTAGCGGGGGGAGAGACCCAGTACTTC. Encoded protein: CASSQDLAGGETQYF.

V and J are TRBV6-1 and TRBJ1-5; D perhaps matches TRBD1 (6 bases). The CDR3 extends over 15 amino acids. The germline CDR1 and CDR2 sequences are MNHNS and SASEGT. V shed 6 bases and J shed 0 bases, with 12 bases lying between them. The CDR3: CASSIGGVSNQPQHF. Here the CDR3 DNA reads TGTGCCAGCAGCATAGGGGGGGTTAGCAATCAGCCCCAGCATTTT.

The chain joins TRBV19 to TRBJ2-1; TRBD2 aligns across 11 bases. This CDR3 contains 15 residues. The junction had 3 bases not matched to a gene; V was cut back by 4 bases and J by 4 bases. Germline loops: CDR1 LNHDA, CDR2 SQIVND (reference sequence). CDR3 sequence reads: CASSKTSGAYNEQFF. CDR3 in DNA: TGTGCCAGTAGTAAGACTAGCGGGGCTTACAATGAGCAGTTCTTC.

The DNA for the CDR3 is TGTGCCAGCCTAGCGGTGGGGCGTGGTAACTATGGCTACACCTTC. Translation gives CASLAVGRGNYGYTF. The V call is TRBV28, the J call TRBJ1-2; D possibly corresponds to TRBD1 (5 bases). The CDR3 covers 15 residues. Per germline, CDR1 MDHEN and CDR2 SYDVKM. V was shortened by 8 bases and J by 1 base, with 17 bases between the two germline ends.

V and J are TRBV7-2 and TRBJ2-7; unclear D gene. This CDR3 has 13 residues. V lost 2 bases, J lost 0 bases, and 5 bases lay in between. Germline CDR1 is SGHTA and CDR2 is FQGNSA. The CDR3 coding sequence is TGTGCCAGCAGCTTACTCTACTCCTACGAGCAGTACTTC. This sequence encodes CASSLLYSYEQYF.

This rearrangement joins TRBV28 to TRBJ2-3; tentative D call: TRBD1 (5 bases). Looked up from germline, CDR1 is MDHEN and CDR2 is SYDVKM. The germline V and J ends were trimmed by 3 bases and 0 bases, with 28 bases remaining between them. This CDR3 contains 21 residues. The chain's CDR3 is CASSFPPHRLPGSSSTDTQYF. The CDR3 coding sequence is TGTGCCAGCAGTTTTCCCCCCCACAGGCTCCCCGGATCTTCTAGCACAGATACGCAGTATTTT.

The J gene is TRBJ2-7, the V gene TRBV5-1; 14 nucleotides agree with TRBD2. Per the germline V gene, CDR1 is SGHRS and CDR2 is YFSETQ. V shed 4 bases and J 2 bases; nucleotides not matched to a gene: 5. The CDR3 has 16 residues. The CDR3 reads CASSGTSGGNTYEQYF. CDR3 nucleotide sequence: TGCGCCAGCAGCGGGACTAGCGGGGGAAACACCTACGAGCAGTACTTC.

The CDR3 DNA follows: TGTGCCAGCAGTGAGGGACTCCTCTACGAGCAGTACTTC. It encodes CASSEGLLYEQYF. The chain links TRBV2 to TRBJ2-7, with D perhaps matching TRBD2 (6 bases). CDR1 and CDR2 from the germline V gene are SNHLY and FYNNEI. V was trimmed by 3 bases and J by 3 bases, leaving 9 bases between them. CDR3 size: 13 residues.

CDR3 sequence: CASSLDHGGAVQETQYF. As DNA, the CDR3 is TGTGCCAGCAGCCTAGACCATGGGGGGGCCGTCCAAGAGACCCAGTACTTC. This chain joins TRBV7-6 and TRBJ2-5, with D perhaps TRBD2 (7 bases). Trimming pared 5 bases from V and 1 base from J, leaving 20 bases between. Germline CDR1 and CDR2: SGHVS and FNYEAQ. The CDR3 has 17 amino acids.

The chain is built from TRBV29-1 and TRBJ1-2; D is perhaps TRBD1 (6 bases). The CDR3 extends over 12 amino acids. V lost 7 bases and J 4 bases, leaving 13 bases between the germline ends. Germline V gene sequence: CDR1 SQVTM, CDR2 ANQGSEA. The CDR3 here is CSASAGVYGYTF. CDR3 in DNA: TGCAGCGCCTCCGCAGGGGTCTATGGCTACACCTTC.

The rearrangement links TRBV7-9 to TRBJ2-7; D gene uncertain. The V gene lost 6 bases and the J gene lost 6 bases, with 12 bases spanning the gap. Germline V CDR1 and CDR2: SEHNR, FQNEAQ (reference sequence). The CDR3 runs 12 residues. The CDR3 region has the DNA TGTGCCAGCAGTACAGACGCCTTCGAGCAGTACTTC. Its protein product is CASSTDAFEQYF.

The chain couples TRBV6-5 to TRBJ1-1, with D perhaps matching TRBD1 (5 bases). V was clipped by 6 bases and J by 0 bases, with 14 bases between them. Per the germline V gene, CDR1 is MNHEY and CDR2 is SVGAGI. The CDR3 is 15 amino acids. The CDR3 loop reads CASSPWKGLNTEAFF. The DNA of the CDR3 is TGTGCCAGCAGCCCCTGGAAGGGGTTGAACACTGAAGCTTTCTTT.

V usage is TRBV5-8 and J usage is TRBJ1-2; D call uncertain. The CDR3 totals 13 residues. CDR1 SGHTS and CDR2 YDEGEE come from the germline V gene. Trimming took 2 bases from V and 2 from J, leaving 7 bases between them. This CDR3 is CASSLEVNYGYTF. The CDR3 DNA follows: TGTGCCAGCAGCTTAGAGGTGAACTATGGCTACACCTTC. Complete variable domain (other parts from reference TRBV5-8 and TRBJ1-2): EAGVTQSPTHLIKTRGQQATLRCSPISGHTSVYWYQQALGLGLQFLLWYDEGEERNRGNFPPRFSGRQFPNYSSELNVNALELEDSALYLCASSLEVNYGYTFGSGTRLTVV.

The chain has TRBV9 and TRBJ1-1; TRBD1 might be the D (5 bases). Trimming cost V 4 bases and J 5 bases, with 18 bases left between them. Germline CDR1 SGDLS, CDR2 YYNGEE. This CDR3 is built from 15 residues. DNA of the CDR3: TGTGCCAGCAGCTCCACCCGCGGGGGATTGACTGAAGCTTTCTTT. As protein: CASSSTRGGLTEAFF.

The V call is TRBV6-5, the J call TRBJ2-7, with a possible D match to TRBD1 (6 bases). The V and J ends lost 2 bases and 5 bases respectively, with 13 bases between them. There are 14 residues in the CDR3. Germline loops: CDR1 MNHEY, CDR2 SVGAGI. CDR3 bases: TGTGCCAGCAGTTACGGGGGCCTGCTGGACGAGCAGTACTTC. This translates into CASSYGGLLDEQYF.

V usage is TRBV27 and J usage is TRBJ2-7; D may be TRBD2 (5 bases). The CDR3 is made up of 14 amino acids. Germline V gives CDR1 MNHEY, CDR2 SMNVEV (reference sequence). The V end was cut by 2 bases, the J end by 2 bases, with 10 bases between. This CDR3 is CASSLSGGPYEQYF. In DNA, the CDR3 is TGTGCCAGCAGTTTAAGCGGCGGGCCCTACGAGCAGTACTTC.